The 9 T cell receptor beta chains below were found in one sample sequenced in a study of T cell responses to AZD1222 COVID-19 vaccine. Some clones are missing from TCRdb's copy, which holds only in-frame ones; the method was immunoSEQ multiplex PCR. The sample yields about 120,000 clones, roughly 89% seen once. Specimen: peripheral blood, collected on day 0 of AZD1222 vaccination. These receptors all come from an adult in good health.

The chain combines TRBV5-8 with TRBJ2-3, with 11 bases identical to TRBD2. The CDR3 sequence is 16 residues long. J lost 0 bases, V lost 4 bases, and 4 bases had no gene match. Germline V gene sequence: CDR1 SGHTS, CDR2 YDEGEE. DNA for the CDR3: TGTGCCAGCAGCCCCGGGACTAGCGGTAGCACAGATACGCAGTATTTT. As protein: CASSPGTSGSTDTQYF.

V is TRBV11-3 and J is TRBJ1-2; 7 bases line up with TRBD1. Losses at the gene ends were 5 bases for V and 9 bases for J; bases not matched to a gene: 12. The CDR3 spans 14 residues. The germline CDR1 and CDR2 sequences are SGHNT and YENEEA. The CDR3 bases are TGTGCCAGCAGCCGTAAACACAGGGGAGATAGCTACACCTTC. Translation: CASSRKHRGDSYTF.

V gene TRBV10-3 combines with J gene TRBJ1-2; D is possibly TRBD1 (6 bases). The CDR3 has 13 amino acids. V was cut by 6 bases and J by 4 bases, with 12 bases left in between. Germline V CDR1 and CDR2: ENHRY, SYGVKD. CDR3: CAIRGGLFYGYTF. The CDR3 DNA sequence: TGTGCCATCAGGGGGGGGCTGTTCTATGGCTACACCTTC.

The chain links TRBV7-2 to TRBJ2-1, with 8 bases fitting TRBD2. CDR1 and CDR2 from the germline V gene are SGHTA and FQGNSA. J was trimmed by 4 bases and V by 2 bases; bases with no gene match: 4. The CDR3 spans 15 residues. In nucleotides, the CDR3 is TGTGCCAGCAGCTTACAGCGGGGGAGTTACAATGAGCAGTTCTTC. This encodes CASSLQRGSYNEQFF.

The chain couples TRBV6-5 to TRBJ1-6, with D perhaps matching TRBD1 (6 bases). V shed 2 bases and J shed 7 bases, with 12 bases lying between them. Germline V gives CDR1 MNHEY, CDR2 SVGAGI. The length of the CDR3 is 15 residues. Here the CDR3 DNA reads TGTGCCAGCAGTTACGTGACAGGTTCGAATTCACCCCTCCACTTT. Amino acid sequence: CASSYVTGSNSPLHF.

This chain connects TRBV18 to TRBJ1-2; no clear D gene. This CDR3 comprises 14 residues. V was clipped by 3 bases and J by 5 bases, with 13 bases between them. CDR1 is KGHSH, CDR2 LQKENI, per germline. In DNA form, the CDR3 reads TGTGCCAGCTCACCGGTGGGGAATAATTATGGCTACACCTTC. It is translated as CASSPVGNNYGYTF. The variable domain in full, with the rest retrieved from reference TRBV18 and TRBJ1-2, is NAGVMQNPRHLVRRRGQEARLRCSPMKGHSHVYWYRQLPEEGLKFMVYLQKENIIDESGMPKERFSAEFPKEGPSILRIQQVVRGDSAAYFCASSPVGNNYGYTFGSGTRLTVV.

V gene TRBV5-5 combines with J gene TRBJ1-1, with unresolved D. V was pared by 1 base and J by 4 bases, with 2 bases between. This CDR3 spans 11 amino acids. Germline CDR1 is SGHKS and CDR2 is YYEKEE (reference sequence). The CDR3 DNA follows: TGTGCCAGCAGCTTGTTCACTGAAGCTTTCTTT. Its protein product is CASSLFTEAFF. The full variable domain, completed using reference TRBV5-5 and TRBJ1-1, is DAGVTQSPTHLIKTRGQQVTLRCSPISGHKSVSWYQQVLGQGPQFIFQYYEKEERGRGNFPDRFSARQFPNYSSELNVNALLLGDSALYLCASSLFTEAFFGQGTRLTVV.

Written as DNA, the CDR3 is TGTGCCAGCAGCTTCGAGAGGACCCGACAGGGACCAGGCTATGGCTACACCTTC. Its translation: CASSFERTRQGPGYGYTF. The V call is TRBV7-9, the J call TRBJ1-2, with 7 nucleotides matching TRBD1. Germline assignment: CDR1 SEHNR and CDR2 FQNEAQ (reference sequence). Losses at the gene ends were 3 bases for V and 4 bases for J; bases not matched to a gene: 17. This CDR3 comprises 18 residues.

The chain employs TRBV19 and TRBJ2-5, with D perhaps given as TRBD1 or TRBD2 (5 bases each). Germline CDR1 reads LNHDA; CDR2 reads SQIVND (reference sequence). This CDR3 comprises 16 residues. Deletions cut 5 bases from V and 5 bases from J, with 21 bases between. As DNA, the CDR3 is TGTGCCAGTAGTCCGGGGACCAGGCTAAAAAGCGAGACCCAGTACTTC. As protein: CASSPGTRLKSETQYF. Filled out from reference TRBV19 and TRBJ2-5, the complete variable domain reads DGGITQSPKYLFRKEGQNVTLSCEQNLNHDAMYWYRQDPGQGLRLIYYSQIVNDFQKGDIAEGYSVSREKKESFPLTVTSAQKNPTAFYLCASSPGTRLKSETQYFGPGTRLLVL.